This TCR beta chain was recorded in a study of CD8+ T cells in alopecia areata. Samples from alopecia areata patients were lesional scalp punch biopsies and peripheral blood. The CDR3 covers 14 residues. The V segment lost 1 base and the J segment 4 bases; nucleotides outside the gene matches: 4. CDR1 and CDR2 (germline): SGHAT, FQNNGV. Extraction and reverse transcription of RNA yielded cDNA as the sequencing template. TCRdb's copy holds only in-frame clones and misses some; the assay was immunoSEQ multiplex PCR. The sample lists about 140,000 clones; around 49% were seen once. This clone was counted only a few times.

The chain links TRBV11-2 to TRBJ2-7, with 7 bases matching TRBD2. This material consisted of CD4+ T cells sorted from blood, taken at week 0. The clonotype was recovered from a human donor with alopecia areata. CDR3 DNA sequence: TGTGCCAGCAGCTTAGTGCTAGCGGAGTACGAGCAGTACTTC. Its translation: CASSLVLAEYEQYF.